This is a list of T cell receptor beta chains from one sample in a study of T cells of healthy individuals. TCRdb analysed the 5' RACE reads with MiXCR anew, one entry per CDR3 protein. The sample has about 53,000 distinct CDR3 sequences, around 15% seen once. These receptors came from a human donor in good health. Each CDR3 is given with its conserved first and last residue. The D gene is left open where the match is weak. Rows may omit the clone size; those that give it use once, few, many or a size class.

V	J	D	length	size	DNA	CDR3
TRBV6-6	TRBJ2-5	TRBD1	15	NA	TGTGCCAGCAGTCCAGGACAGGGGGCAGGGGAGACCCAGTACTTC	CASSPGQGAGETQYF
TRBV5-5	TRBJ1-6	NA	15	few	TGTGCCAGCAGCCTAAGGGAGGCGTATAATTCACCCCTCCACTTT	CASSLREAYNSPLHF
TRBV20-1	TRBJ2-4	NA	14	many	TGCAGTGCTTTCCGCGAGATAGCCAAAAACATTCAGTACTTC	CSAFREIAKNIQYF
TRBV24-1	TRBJ2-2	TRBD1	17	NA	TGTGCCACCAGTGATGCCTCAGGGGGCGCAAGGACCGGGGAGCTGTTTTTT	CATSDASGGARTGELFF
TRBV11-2	TRBJ2-1	TRBD2	13	NA	TGTGCCAGTATAGGGACTACCTCCAATGAGCAGTTCTTC	CASIGTTSNEQFF
TRBV20-1	TRBJ2-7	NA	12	many	TGCAGTGCCCACAGGGACGGCTACGAGCAGTACTTC	CSAHRDGYEQYF
TRBV6-1	TRBJ2-5	NA	14	many	TGTGCCAGCAGTGAAGTAGACGGTCAAGAGACCCAGTACTTC	CASSEVDGQETQYF
TRBV7-6	TRBJ2-5	NA	13	few	TGTGCCAGCAGCTTCGGGGGAAGGGAGACCCAGTACTTC	CASSFGGRETQYF
TRBV12-3/TRBV12-4	TRBJ2-3	TRBD2	14	medium-sized	TGTGCCAGCAGTAGGAGCGGGGGCACAGATACGCAGTATTTT	CASSRSGGTDTQYF
TRBV7-9	TRBJ1-2	NA	13	NA	TGTGCCAGCAGCTTAGATAGGTTCCGAGGCTACACCTTC	CASSLDRFRGYTF
TRBV30	TRBJ2-1	NA	14	many	TGTGCCTGGAGATCGACCACTCACTACAATGAGCAGTTCTTC	CAWRSTTHYNEQFF
TRBV18	TRBJ2-3	NA	14	many	TGTGCCAGCTCACCACCTAGTCTAGCAGATACGCAGTATTTT	CASSPPSLADTQYF
TRBV5-1	TRBJ2-5	NA	14	NA	TGCGCCAGCAAATGGACCTCGTTTGAGGAGACCCAGTACTTC	CASKWTSFEETQYF
TRBV24-1	TRBJ2-7	NA	13	NA	TGTGCCACCAGTGTCAGGGGAGTTGGCGAGCAGTACTTC	CATSVRGVGEQYF
TRBV20-1	TRBJ2-3	NA	14	NA	TGCAGTGCTAGCCGTGCGGAGGGCACAGATACGCAGTATTTT	CSASRAEGTDTQYF
TRBV20-1	TRBJ2-3	NA	15	NA	TGCAGTGCTAGAGATCTCTATGGGTTCCCAGATACGCAGTATTTT	CSARDLYGFPDTQYF
TRBV10-3	TRBJ2-7	NA	14	many	TGTGCCATCAGAGACGGCGGGGGCAGCTACGAGCAGTACTTC	CAIRDGGGSYEQYF
TRBV29-1	TRBJ1-6	NA	14	many	TGCAGCGTTGGTGTGGCAGGAGATAATTCACCCCTCCACTTT	CSVGVAGDNSPLHF
TRBV12-3/TRBV12-4	TRBJ2-5	NA	15	many	TGTGCCAGCAGTTTTTCTGACCGGAACGGAGAGACCCAGTACTTC	CASSFSDRNGETQYF
TRBV7-2	TRBJ2-3	NA	11	many	TGTGCCAGCAGCGTAGGGTATACGCAGTATTTT	CASSVGYTQYF
TRBV19	TRBJ1-5	NA	16	many	TGTGCCAGTAGTCCCAGTAGCGACCGACTCAATCAGCCCCAGCATTTT	CASSPSSDRLNQPQHF
TRBV5-1	TRBJ2-2	TRBD2	16	NA	TGCGCCAGCAGCTTGGTGACTAGCGGAGACACCGGGGAGCTGTTTTTT	CASSLVTSGDTGELFF
TRBV5-1	TRBJ2-1	NA	16	many	TGCGCCAGCAGCTTGGGGCCGCAGGGGACATCCAATGAGCAGTTCTTC	CASSLGPQGTSNEQFF
TRBV7-2	TRBJ2-5	NA	14	few	TGTGCCAGCAGCTTATATAGTGGTCAAGAGACCCAGTACTTC	CASSLYSGQETQYF
TRBV6-1	TRBJ2-3	TRBD1	17	many	TGTGCCAGCAGTCACGATGAGGGACAGGGGGATTCAGATACGCAGTATTTT	CASSHDEGQGDSDTQYF
TRBV2	TRBJ1-6	TRBD1	15	NA	TGTGCCTCCCGGGGGCGGACAGGGTCGGACTCACCCCTCCACTTT	CASRGRTGSDSPLHF
TRBV5-1	TRBJ1-1	NA	14	NA	TGCGCCAGCAGCTTGGAGGCAGGGAGCACTGAAGCTTTCTTT	CASSLEAGSTEAFF
TRBV4-1	TRBJ2-5	TRBD1	14	many	TGCGCCAGCAGCCCTAGACAGGGGGGAAAGACCCAGTACTTC	CASSPRQGGKTQYF
TRBV28	TRBJ1-6	TRBD1	16	few	TGTGCCAGCAGCCCAGGGGACAGGGGCGGAAATTCACCCCTCCACTTT	CASSPGDRGGNSPLHF
TRBV7-9	TRBJ2-3	TRBD2	16	many	TGTGCCAGCAGCTCCCCAAGCGGGAGGAGCACAGATACGCAGTATTTT	CASSSPSGRSTDTQYF
TRBV30	TRBJ1-1	NA	14	NA	TGTGCCTGGAGGAGAGAAGATATGAACACTGAAGCTTTCTTT	CAWRREDMNTEAFF
TRBV12-3/TRBV12-4	TRBJ1-4	NA	18	many	TGTGCCAGCAGTTTATCCTTCCTTGAGACGGAACAATATGAAAAACTGTTTTTT	CASSLSFLETEQYEKLFF
TRBV7-2	TRBJ1-2	NA	13	NA	TGTGCCAGCAGCTTAGGCCGCGGGGATGGCTACACCTTC	CASSLGRGDGYTF
TRBV9	TRBJ2-5	NA	15	few	TGTGCCAGCAGCGTGGCGGGTTTGCTCGAAGAGACCCAGTACTTC	CASSVAGLLEETQYF
TRBV2	TRBJ1-1	NA	14	NA	TGTGCCAGCAGTGTAGAATCGAGGAACACTGAAGCTTTCTTT	CASSVESRNTEAFF
TRBV19	TRBJ1-5	TRBD1	15	NA	TGTGCCAGTAGTCGACAGGGGGCAAGCAATCAGCCCCAGCATTTT	CASSRQGASNQPQHF
TRBV11-2	TRBJ2-1	NA	15	many	TGTGCCAGCAGCGTGGGGACACTATCCTACAATGAGCAGTTCTTC	CASSVGTLSYNEQFF
TRBV3-1	TRBJ1-1	NA	14	many	TGTGCCAGCAGCCAAGCGTCAGGGGAAACTGAAGCTTTCTTT	CASSQASGETEAFF
TRBV2	TRBJ2-5	NA	11	few	TGTGCCAGCACCTACCAAGAGACCCAGTACTTC	CASTYQETQYF
TRBV6-5	TRBJ1-6	NA	14	few	TGTGCCAGCAAAAGGAGCTCCTATAATTCACCCCTCCACTTT	CASKRSSYNSPLHF
TRBV6-1	TRBJ1-1	NA	15	NA	TGTGCCAGCAGCCTAACGGCAGGGCTCGACACTGAAGCTTTCTTT	CASSLTAGLDTEAFF
TRBV20-1	TRBJ1-4	NA	13	few	TGCAGTGCTACAGACACGACTAATGAAAAACTGTTTTTT	CSATDTTNEKLFF
TRBV7-2	TRBJ2-7	NA	13	many	TGTGCCAGCAGTTCCCAAGGGGGGTACGAGCAGTACTTC	CASSSQGGYEQYF
TRBV15	TRBJ2-1	NA	15	few	TGTGCCACCAGCAGACGGCGGCCGGCGTACAATGAGCAGTTCTTC	CATSRRRPAYNEQFF
TRBV29-1	TRBJ2-1	NA	12	many	TGCAGCGTGAGGGTGGCCGGCAATGAGCAGTTCTTC	CSVRVAGNEQFF
TRBV7-2	TRBJ2-3	TRBD2	16	many	TGTGCCAGCATCTCTATAGCGGGCCCAATCACAGATACGCAGTATTTT	CASISIAGPITDTQYF
TRBV10-3	TRBJ2-7	NA	14	many	TGTGCCATCAGTGACAAGCGGAGCTCCTACGAGCAGTACTTC	CAISDKRSSYEQYF
TRBV5-1	TRBJ1-2	NA	15	NA	TGCGCCAGCAGCTCCGGGACACGGACGGACTATGGCTACACCTTC	CASSSGTRTDYGYTF
TRBV9	TRBJ1-2	TRBD1	15	few	TGTGCCAGCAGCGACGGACAGGAATTTAACTATGGCTACACCTTC	CASSDGQEFNYGYTF
TRBV12-3/TRBV12-4	TRBJ1-5	NA	14	few	TGTGCCAGCACCCTTCGAGGTAGCAATCAGCCCCAGCATTTT	CASTLRGSNQPQHF
TRBV30	TRBJ1-2	NA	14	many	TGTGCCCTTCGTACCGGACAGTATGACTATGGCTACACCTTC	CALRTGQYDYGYTF
TRBV5-5	TRBJ1-3	NA	15	few	TGTGCCAGCAGCCGAGCCCGGTCCTCTGGAGACACCATATATTTT	CASSRARSSGDTIYF
TRBV2	TRBJ2-2	NA	15	NA	TGTGCCAGCAGTGACTGGGGGTCTAACACCGGGGAGCTGTTTTTT	CASSDWGSNTGELFF
TRBV10-2	TRBJ1-1	NA	14	NA	TGCGCCAGCAGTTCCGGGACCACGGGGACTGAAGCTTTCTTT	CASSSGTTGTEAFF
TRBV27	TRBJ1-4	NA	14	NA	TGTGCCAGCAGTATTCTTAGACAGAATGAAAAACTGTTTTTT	CASSILRQNEKLFF
TRBV7-2	TRBJ2-1	TRBD2	17	few	TGTGCCAGCAGCTCGACAGTTATCCGGGGGGTATACAATGAGCAGTTCTTC	CASSSTVIRGVYNEQFF
TRBV9	TRBJ2-1	TRBD2	15	NA	TGTGCCAGCAGCGTGCGGACTAGCGCGCGCGATGAGCAGTTCTTC	CASSVRTSARDEQFF
TRBV29-1	TRBJ2-2	NA	14	NA	TGCAGCGCTCGGGTTGAGAGCCGTGCCGGGGAGCTGTTTTTT	CSARVESRAGELFF
TRBV24-1	TRBJ2-3	TRBD2	14	many	TGTGCCACCAGTGATCCCCAGGGAGGGGATACGCAGTATTTT	CATSDPQGGDTQYF
TRBV7-9	TRBJ2-2	NA	14	few	TGTGCCAGCAGCTTAGCAGGGGACCACGGGGAGCTGTTTTTT	CASSLAGDHGELFF